This T cell receptor (beta chain) was captured in a study of CD8+ T cells in alopecia areata. Study-wide context: Severity in treated patients was scored by percentage of scalp area affected. General observations from the study: Among the top 100, expanded CD8+ clones were significantly decreased by tofacitinib, as was scalp clonality.

Comment on this clone: Its antigen is still unknown.

The treatment here: oral pan-JAK inhibitor, 5-10 mg twice daily. Sorting of PBMCs yielded the CD4+ and CD8+ T cells. Following RNA extraction, reverse transcription yielded cDNA that acted as the sequencing template. Libraries were prepared by immunoSEQ multiplex PCR; TCRdb keeps only in-frame clonotypes and omits some of them. The sample holds about 180,000 clones, roughly 60% seen once. The source is a human donor with alopecia areata. Sample: CD4+ T cells sorted from blood, taken at week 56, from a patient treated with tofacitinib.

The CDR3 DNA reads TGTGCCATCAGTGAGTCTTTCAATACGCAGTATTTT. Its protein product is CAISESFNTQYF. The chain links TRBV10-3 to TRBJ2-3; D is undetermined. Germline CDR1 is ENHRY and CDR2 is SYGVKD. CDR3 length equals 12 residues. Trimming stripped 0 bases from V and 7 bases from J, with 5 bases between.